This T cell receptor beta chain is from a study of T cell responses to AZD1222 COVID-19 vaccine. Findings of the study overall: Donor demographics were predominantly white British with a female majority; clonal diversity may be underestimated. Spike-specific TCR breadth and depth were elevated following two AZD1222 doses. Vaccine-associated CD4 TCRs ranged over spike, dominating at 160-218 and 743-854. Baseline testing showed seropositivity in only six or seven AZD1222 recipients.

Germline V gene sequence: CDR1 MDHEN, CDR2 SYDVKM. V lost 10 bases and J lost 3, with 10 bases in between. This CDR3 comprises 13 residues. Method: immunoSEQ multiplex PCR; TCRdb's copy keeps in-frame clones and lacks some. The table shows roughly 170,000 clones, with 85% to 95% occurring only once. Details on this clone: Antigen specificity is unknown.

Source: peripheral blood, taken 28 days after the second AZD1222 dose. This clonotype was obtained from an adult who received the AZD1222 COVID-19 vaccine. The chain is built from TRBV28 and TRBJ2-6, with no clear D. The CDR3 DNA is TGTGCCACGGCACTGGGTGGGGCCAACGTCCTGACTTTC. Its translation: CATALGGANVLTF.